The clone carrying this T cell receptor beta chain was counted a few times. The target antigen is unknown. These data belong to a study of T cell repertoires in cytomegalovirus infection. The study, taken as a whole, reports: It was HLA-C-restricted CMV-specific TCR beta clonotypes that dominated the response ex vivo.

TCRdb used MiXCR to reprocess the reads, holding one entry per CDR3 protein. This sample has about 180,000 distinct CDR3 sequences, with around an eighth found just once. The sequence was collected from a human donor in good health (CMV status not recorded). Some clones in this sample may be carry-over from other donors' samples. The sequenced sample consisted of PBMCs.

The CDR3 region is CAISEVISPRTYEQYF. The CDR3 DNA sequence: TGTGCCATCAGTGAGGTGATATCCCCCCGGACCTACGAGCAGTACTTC. The rearrangement links TRBV10-3 to TRBJ2-7, with D uncertain. V was trimmed by 2 bases and J by 2 bases, leaving 16 bases between them. The CDR3 sequence is 16 residues long. Germline CDR1 and CDR2: ENHRY and SYGVKD.